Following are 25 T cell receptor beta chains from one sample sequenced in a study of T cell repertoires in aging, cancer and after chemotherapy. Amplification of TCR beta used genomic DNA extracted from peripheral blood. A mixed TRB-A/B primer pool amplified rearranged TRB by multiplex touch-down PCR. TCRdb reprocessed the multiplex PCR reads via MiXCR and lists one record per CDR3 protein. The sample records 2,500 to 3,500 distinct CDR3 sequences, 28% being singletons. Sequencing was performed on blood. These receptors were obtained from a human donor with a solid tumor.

The CDR3 region has the DNA TGTGTTAGCAGTTTAGGGGGGCGCGAGCAGTACTTC. It translates to CVSSLGGREQYF. V usage is TRBV27 and J usage is TRBJ2-7; D is perhaps TRBD1 or TRBD2 (6 bases each). There are 12 residues in the CDR3. The V gene's germline CDR1 is MNHEY and CDR2 SMNVEV (reference sequence).

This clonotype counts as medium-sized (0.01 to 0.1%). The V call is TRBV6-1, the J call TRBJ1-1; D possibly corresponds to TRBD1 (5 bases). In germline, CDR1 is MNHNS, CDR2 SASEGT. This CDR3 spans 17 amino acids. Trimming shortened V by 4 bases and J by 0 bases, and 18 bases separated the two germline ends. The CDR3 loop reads CASSGDDVVFMNTEAFF. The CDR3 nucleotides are TGTGCCAGCAGTGGGGACGACGTCGTCTTCATGAACACTGAAGCTTTCTTT.

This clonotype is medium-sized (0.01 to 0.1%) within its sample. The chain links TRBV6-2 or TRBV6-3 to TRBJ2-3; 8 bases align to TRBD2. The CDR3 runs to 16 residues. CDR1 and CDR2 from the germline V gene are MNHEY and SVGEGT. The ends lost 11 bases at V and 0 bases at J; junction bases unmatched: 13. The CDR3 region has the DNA TGTGCCGGAGGGGGTAGCGGGGCCCATAGCACAGATACGCAGTATTTT. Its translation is CAGGGSGAHSTDTQYF.

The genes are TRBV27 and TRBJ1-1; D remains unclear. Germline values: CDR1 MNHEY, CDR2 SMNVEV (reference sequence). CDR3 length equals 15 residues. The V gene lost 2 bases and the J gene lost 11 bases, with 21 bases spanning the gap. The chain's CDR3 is CASSLRGTTPTEAFF. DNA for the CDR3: TGTGCCAGCAGTTTAAGAGGCACCACCCCGACGGAGGCTTTCTTT.

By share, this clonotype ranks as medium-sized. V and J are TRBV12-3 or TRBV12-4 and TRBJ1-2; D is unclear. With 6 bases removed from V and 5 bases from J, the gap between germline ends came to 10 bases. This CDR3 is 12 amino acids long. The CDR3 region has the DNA TGTGCCAGCAGCCGGCCGATGTATGGCTACACCTTC. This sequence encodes CASSRPMYGYTF.

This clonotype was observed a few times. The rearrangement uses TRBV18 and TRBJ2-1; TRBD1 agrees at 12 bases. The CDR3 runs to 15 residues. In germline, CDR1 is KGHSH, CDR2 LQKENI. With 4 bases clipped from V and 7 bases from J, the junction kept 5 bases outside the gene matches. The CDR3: CASSQGQGAVNEQFF. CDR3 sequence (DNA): TGTGCCAGCTCACAGGGACAGGGGGCCGTGAATGAGCAGTTCTTC.

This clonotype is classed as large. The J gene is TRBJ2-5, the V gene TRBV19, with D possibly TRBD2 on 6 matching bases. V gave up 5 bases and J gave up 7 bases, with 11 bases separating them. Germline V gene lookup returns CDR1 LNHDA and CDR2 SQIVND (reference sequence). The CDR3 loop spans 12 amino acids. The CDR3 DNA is TGTGCCAGTAGTGGAAACGGGGGGACCCAGTACTTC. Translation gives CASSGNGGTQYF.

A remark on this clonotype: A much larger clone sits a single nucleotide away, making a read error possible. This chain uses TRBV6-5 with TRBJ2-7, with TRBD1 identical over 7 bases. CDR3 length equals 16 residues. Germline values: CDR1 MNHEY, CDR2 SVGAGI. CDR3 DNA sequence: TGTGCCAGCAGTTACTCTGTACGGGGACAGAACTACAAGCAGTACTTC. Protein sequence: CASSYSVRGQNYKQYF.

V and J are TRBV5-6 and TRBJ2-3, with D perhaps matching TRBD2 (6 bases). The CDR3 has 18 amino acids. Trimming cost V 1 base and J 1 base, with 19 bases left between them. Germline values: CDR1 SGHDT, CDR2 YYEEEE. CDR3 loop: CASSLWTDSGFRTDTQYF. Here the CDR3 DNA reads TGTGCCAGCAGCTTGTGGACGGATAGCGGCTTTCGCACAGATACGCAGTATTTT.

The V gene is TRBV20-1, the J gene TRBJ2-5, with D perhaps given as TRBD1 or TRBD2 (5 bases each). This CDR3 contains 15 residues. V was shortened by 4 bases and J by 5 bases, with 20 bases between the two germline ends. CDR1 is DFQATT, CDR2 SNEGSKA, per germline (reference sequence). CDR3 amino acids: CSATAGQASGETQYF. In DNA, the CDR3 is TGCAGTGCTACGGCGGGCCAGGCCTCAGGGGAGACCCAGTACTTC.

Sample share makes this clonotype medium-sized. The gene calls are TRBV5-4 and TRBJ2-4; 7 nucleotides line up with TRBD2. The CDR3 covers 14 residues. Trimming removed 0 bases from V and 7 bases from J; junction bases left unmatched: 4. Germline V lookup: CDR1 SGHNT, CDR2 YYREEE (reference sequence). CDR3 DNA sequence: TGTGCCAGCAGCTTGGGTGGGAGGGCGAACATTCAGTACTTC. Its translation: CASSLGGRANIQYF.

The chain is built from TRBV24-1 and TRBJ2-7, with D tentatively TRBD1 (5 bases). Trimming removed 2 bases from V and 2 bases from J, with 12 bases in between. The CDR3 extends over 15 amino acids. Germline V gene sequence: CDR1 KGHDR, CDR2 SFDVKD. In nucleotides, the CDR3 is TGTGCCACCAGTGATTCTAGGGGCACAGCCTACGAGCAGTACTTC. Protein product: CATSDSRGTAYEQYF.

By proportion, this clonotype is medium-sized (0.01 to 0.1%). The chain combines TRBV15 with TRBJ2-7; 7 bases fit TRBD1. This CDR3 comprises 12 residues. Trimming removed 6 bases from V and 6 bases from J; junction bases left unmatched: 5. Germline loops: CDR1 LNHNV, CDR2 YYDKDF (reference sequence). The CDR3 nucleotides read TGTGCCACCAGGGACAGGTCCCCCGAGCAGTACTTC. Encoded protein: CATRDRSPEQYF.

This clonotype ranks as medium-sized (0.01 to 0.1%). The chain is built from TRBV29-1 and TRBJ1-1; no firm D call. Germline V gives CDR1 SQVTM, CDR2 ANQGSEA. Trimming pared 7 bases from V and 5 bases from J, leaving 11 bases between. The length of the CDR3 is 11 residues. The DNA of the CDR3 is TGCAGCGGTGGGTGGGGAACTGAAGCTTTCTTT. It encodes CSGGWGTEAFF.

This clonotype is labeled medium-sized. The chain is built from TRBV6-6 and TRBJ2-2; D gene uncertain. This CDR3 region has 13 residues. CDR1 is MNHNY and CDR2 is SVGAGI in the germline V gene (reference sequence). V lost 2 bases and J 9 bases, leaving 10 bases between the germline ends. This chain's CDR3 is CASSYVGPRELFF. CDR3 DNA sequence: TGTGCCAGCAGTTACGTCGGACCCAGGGAGCTGTTTTTT.

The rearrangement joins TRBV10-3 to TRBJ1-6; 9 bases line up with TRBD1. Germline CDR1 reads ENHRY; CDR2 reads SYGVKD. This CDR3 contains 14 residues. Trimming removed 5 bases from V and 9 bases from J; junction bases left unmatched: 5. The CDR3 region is CAISTDRGSSPLHF. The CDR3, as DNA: TGTGCCATCAGTACGGACAGGGGAAGTTCACCCCTCCACTTT.

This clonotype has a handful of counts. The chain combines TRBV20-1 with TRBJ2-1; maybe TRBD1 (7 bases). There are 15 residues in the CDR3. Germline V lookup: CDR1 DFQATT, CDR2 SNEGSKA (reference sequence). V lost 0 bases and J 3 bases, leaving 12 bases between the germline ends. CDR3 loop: CSARDQGGGYNEQFF. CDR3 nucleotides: TGCAGTGCTAGAGACCAGGGGGGAGGCTACAATGAGCAGTTCTTC.

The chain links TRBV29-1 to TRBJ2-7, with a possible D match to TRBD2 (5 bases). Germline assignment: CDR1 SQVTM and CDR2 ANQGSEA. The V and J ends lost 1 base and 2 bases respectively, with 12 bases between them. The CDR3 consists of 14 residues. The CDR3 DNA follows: TGCAGCGTTGAAGGGGGTCAGGAGGCCTACGAGCAGTACTTC. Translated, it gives CSVEGGQEAYEQYF.

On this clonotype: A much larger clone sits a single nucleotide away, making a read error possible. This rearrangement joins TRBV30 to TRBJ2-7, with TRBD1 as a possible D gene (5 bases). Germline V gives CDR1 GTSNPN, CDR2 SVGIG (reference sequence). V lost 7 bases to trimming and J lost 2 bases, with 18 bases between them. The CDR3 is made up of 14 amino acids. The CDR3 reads CALADSYLTYEQYF. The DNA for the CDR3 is TGTGCCTTGGCAGACAGCTACCTAACCTACGAGCAGTACTTC.

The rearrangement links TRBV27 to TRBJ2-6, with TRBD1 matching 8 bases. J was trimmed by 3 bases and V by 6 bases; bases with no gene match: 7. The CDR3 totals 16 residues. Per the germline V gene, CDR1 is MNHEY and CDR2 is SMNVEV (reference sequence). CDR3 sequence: CASRGAGGFGANVLTF. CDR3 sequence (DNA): TGTGCCAGCAGAGGGGCAGGGGGCTTTGGGGCCAACGTCCTGACTTTC.

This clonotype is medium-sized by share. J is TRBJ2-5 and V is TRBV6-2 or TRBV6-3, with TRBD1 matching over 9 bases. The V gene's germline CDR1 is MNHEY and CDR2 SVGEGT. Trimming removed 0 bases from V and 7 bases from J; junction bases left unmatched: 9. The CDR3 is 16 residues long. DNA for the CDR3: TGTGCCAGCAGTTACTCGAGGACAGGGGTGGCCGGGACCCAGTACTTC. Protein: CASSYSRTGVAGTQYF.

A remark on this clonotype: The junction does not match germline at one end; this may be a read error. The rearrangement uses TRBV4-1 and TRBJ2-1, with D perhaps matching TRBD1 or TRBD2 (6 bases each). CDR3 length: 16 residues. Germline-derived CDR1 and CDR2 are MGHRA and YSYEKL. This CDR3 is CASSQARRGESHEQFF. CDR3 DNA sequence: TGTGCCAGCAGCCAGGCCCGGAGGGGGGAGTCACATGAGCAGTTCTTC.

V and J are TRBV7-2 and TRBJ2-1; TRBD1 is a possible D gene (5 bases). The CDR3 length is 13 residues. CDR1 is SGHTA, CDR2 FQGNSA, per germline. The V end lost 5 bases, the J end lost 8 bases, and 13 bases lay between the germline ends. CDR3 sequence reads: CASSLGWGDEQFF. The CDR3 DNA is TGTGCCAGCAGCCTAGGATGGGGCGATGAGCAGTTCTTC.

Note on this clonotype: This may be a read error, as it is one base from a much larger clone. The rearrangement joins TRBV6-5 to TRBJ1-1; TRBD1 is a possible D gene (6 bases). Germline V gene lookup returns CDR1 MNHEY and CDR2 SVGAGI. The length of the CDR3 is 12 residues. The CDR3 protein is CSSRSEQGAAFF. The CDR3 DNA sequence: TGTTCCAGCAGATCCGAACAGGGCGCAGCTTTCTTT.

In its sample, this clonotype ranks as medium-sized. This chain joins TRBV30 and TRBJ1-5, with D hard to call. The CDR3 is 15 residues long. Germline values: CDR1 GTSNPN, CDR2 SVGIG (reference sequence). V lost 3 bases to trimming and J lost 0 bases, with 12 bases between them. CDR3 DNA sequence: TGTGCCTGGAGCCCATTACAAAGTAGCAATCAGCCCCAGCATTTT. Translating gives CAWSPLQSSNQPQHF. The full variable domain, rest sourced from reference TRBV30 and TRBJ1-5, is SQTIHQWPATLVQPVGSPLSLECTVEGTSNPNLYWYRQAAGRGLQLLFYSVGIGQISSEVPQNLSASRPQDRQFILSSKKLLLSDSGFYLCAWSPLQSSNQPQHFGDGTRLSIL.